This TCR beta chain originates from a study of blood T cell repertoires in COVID-19. Repertoires were generated with immunoSEQ multiplex PCR, while TCRdb's copy carries only in-frame clones and drops some. Seen here are approximately 280,000 clones, approximately 80% observed once, and the top ten hold less than 5.5%. Participants were aged 18 to 89 years from approximately 24 US areas. Participants had their cohort set by participant-reported clinical history. A COVID-19 case had been met by exposed participants during the 2 weeks before study entry. Sequenced input: PBMCs or T cells enriched from blood (not recorded which). The clonotype originates from a man aged 40-55 years who had been exposed to COVID-19.

This CDR3 is CASSLAAGAGQETQYF. The CDR3 region has the DNA TGTGCCAGCAGCTTAGCAGCGGGGGCAGGGCAAGAGACCCAGTACTTC. The J gene is TRBJ2-5, the V gene TRBV11-2, with TRBD2 matching 8 bases. From germline, CDR1 is SGHAT and CDR2 FQNNGV. The CDR3 is 16 amino acids. The ends lost 1 base at V and 2 bases at J; junction bases unmatched: 6.